This entry lists 24 T cell receptor beta chains sequenced from one sample in a study of blood T cell repertoires in COVID-19. Only in-frame clones appear in the TCRdb table, and some are missing; sequencing was by immunoSEQ multiplex PCR. Here the sample spans over 200,000 clones, approximately 84% being singletons. Sequenced material: peripheral blood. These receptors were obtained from a man aged 35 to 55 with active or convalescent COVID-19.

The genes are TRBV3-1 (or the pseudogene TRBV3-2) and TRBJ2-5, with 9 nucleotides matching TRBD1. Germline V gene lookup returns CDR1 LGHDT and CDR2 YNNKEL (reference sequence). The CDR3 consists of 15 residues. The trim removed 8 bases at V and 6 bases at J, leaving 13 bases unmatched. CDR3 sequence (DNA): TGTGCCAGCGGGATAAGGACAGGGGTTTTGAAGACCCAGTACTTC. Its protein product is CASGIRTGVLKTQYF.

This chain connects TRBV5-6 to TRBJ2-7; 12 positions match TRBD2. V gave up 0 bases and J gave up 4 bases; unmatched junction bases: 2. Germline V gives CDR1 SGHDT, CDR2 YYEEEE. This CDR3 contains 15 residues. CDR3 sequence: CASSLALAGGYEQYF. DNA of the CDR3: TGTGCCAGCAGCTTGGCGCTAGCGGGGGGGTACGAGCAGTACTTC.

V gene TRBV5-1 combines with J gene TRBJ1-2, with D uncertain. Trimming cost V 0 bases and J 0 bases, with 9 bases left between them. This CDR3 is built from 15 residues. Germline V gives CDR1 SGHRS, CDR2 YFSETQ. For the CDR3, the DNA is TGCGCCAGCAGCTTGGCTGGGCCATCTAACTATGGCTACACCTTC. It yields the protein CASSLAGPSNYGYTF.

This chain links TRBV10-3 with TRBJ2-1; 11 nucleotides agree with TRBD2. The trim removed 8 bases at V and 9 bases at J, leaving 0 bases unmatched. The CDR3 has 11 residues. The germline V gene encodes CDR1 ENHRY and CDR2 SYGVKD. The chain's CDR3 is CAIGLAGEQFF. The DNA for the CDR3 is TGTGCCATCGGACTAGCGGGTGAGCAGTTCTTC.

The chain carries TRBV18 and TRBJ1-3; no firm D call. The CDR3 extends over 15 amino acids. CDR1 is KGHSH and CDR2 is LQKENI in the germline V gene. With 1 base removed from V and 4 bases from J, the gap between germline ends came to 11 bases. The CDR3 here is CASSPLTGRGNTIYF. The CDR3 nucleotides read TGTGCCAGCTCACCACTAACTGGGAGAGGAAACACCATATATTTT.

V and J are TRBV19 and TRBJ2-4, with TRBD2 matching over 7 bases. This CDR3 region has 14 residues. CDR1 is LNHDA, CDR2 SQIVND, per germline (reference sequence). The trim removed 5 bases at V and 5 bases at J, leaving 6 bases unmatched. CDR3 amino acids: CASSLSGPQNIQYF. The CDR3 nucleotides are TGTGCCAGTAGTCTTAGCGGGCCCCAAAACATTCAGTACTTC. Supplemented by reference TRBV19 and TRBJ2-4, the full variable domain reads DGGITQSPKYLFRKEGQNVTLSCEQNLNHDAMYWYRQDPGQGLRLIYYSQIVNDFQKGDIAEGYSVSREKKESFPLTVTSAQKNPTAFYLCASSLSGPQNIQYFGAGTRLSVL.

The chain has TRBV9 and TRBJ2-2, with 7 nucleotides matching TRBD1. Germline assignment: CDR1 SGDLS and CDR2 YYNGEE. V was clipped by 0 bases and J by 6 bases; unmatched bases: 8. This CDR3 is built from 16 residues. CDR3 in amino acids: CASSVGGGSLPGELFF. Written as DNA, the CDR3 is TGTGCCAGCAGCGTAGGAGGGGGCTCCCTCCCCGGGGAGCTGTTTTTT.

This clone has a single count. The CDR3 DNA is TGTGCCAGTAGTATAGGACAGGGCGCCTACGAGCAGTACTTC. The encoded protein is CASSIGQGAYEQYF. The J gene is TRBJ2-7, the V gene TRBV19; 7 bases are shared with TRBD1. CDR1 and CDR2 (germline): LNHDA, SQIVND (reference sequence). The length of the CDR3 is 14 residues. V was pared by 1 base and J by 2 bases, with 2 bases of the junction left unmatched.

This chain links TRBV5-1 with TRBJ1-1; 9 bases line up with TRBD1. In germline, CDR1 is SGHRS, CDR2 YFSETQ. CDR3 length: 17 residues. Trimming cost V 5 bases and J 0 bases; bases outside gene matches: 11. CDR3 amino acids: CASRSAYRGRVNTEAFF. CDR3 coding DNA: TGCGCCAGCAGGTCCGCCTACAGGGGGCGCGTGAACACTGAAGCTTTCTTT. The whole variable domain, filled in from reference TRBV5-1 and TRBJ1-1, reads KAGVTQTPRYLIKTRGQQVTLSCSPISGHRSVSWYQQTPGQGLQFLFEYFSETQRNKGNFPGRFSGRQFSNSRSEMNVSTLELGDSALYLCASRSAYRGRVNTEAFFGQGTRLTVV.

The rearrangement uses TRBV2 and TRBJ2-3; 10 bases fit TRBD2. CDR3 length: 17 amino acids. The V segment lost 2 bases and the J segment 4 bases; nucleotides outside the gene matches: 9. Germline CDR1 reads SNHLY; CDR2 reads FYNNEI. The CDR3 nucleotides read TGTGCCAGCAGTGAAACCCTAGCGGGGGCCAAGGCAGATACGCAGTATTTT. It encodes CASSETLAGAKADTQYF. The complete variable domain, with remaining parts taken from reference TRBV2 and TRBJ2-3, reads EPEVTQTPSHQVTQMGQEVILRCVPISNHLYFYWYRQILGQKVEFLVSFYNNEISEKSEIFDDQFSVERPDGSNFTLKIRSTKLEDSAMYFCASSETLAGAKADTQYFGPGTRLTVL.

The count of this clone is one. V gene TRBV29-1 combines with J gene TRBJ2-2; 8 nucleotides agree with TRBD2. V dropped 2 bases and J dropped 3; count of bases not matched to a gene: 2. The CDR3 is 14 amino acids. In germline, CDR1 is SQVTM, CDR2 ANQGSEA. Here the CDR3 reads CSVESGRDTGELFF. The CDR3 DNA reads as TGCAGCGTTGAAAGCGGGAGAGACACCGGGGAGCTGTTTTTT.

J is TRBJ2-7 and V is TRBV6-1; 7 positions agree with TRBD1. Germline V gene sequence: CDR1 MNHNS, CDR2 SASEGT. This CDR3 comprises 15 residues. With V trimmed by 1 base and J by 5 bases, 8 bases remained unmatched. The CDR3 here is CASSEDVSGTDEQYF. CDR3 DNA: TGTGCCAGCAGTGAAGATGTTTCCGGGACAGACGAGCAGTACTTC.

This chain uses TRBV6-5 with TRBJ1-1; the D is unclear. Germline V gene data show CDR1 as MNHEY and CDR2 as SVGAGI. The CDR3 has 13 amino acids. Deletions cut 2 bases from V and 8 bases from J, with 12 bases between. DNA of the CDR3: TGTGCCAGCAGTTACGCAGTTTTATCCGAAGCTTTCTTT. This codes for CASSYAVLSEAFF.

This clone occurred a few times. The rearrangement uses TRBV28 and TRBJ1-5; TRBD1 might be the D (5 bases). This CDR3 region has 16 residues. CDR1 is MDHEN, CDR2 SYDVKM, per germline. The ends were cut back, 4 bases at V and 1 base at J, with 14 bases in the middle. CDR3 residues: CASSSGQEGSNQPQHF. The CDR3 DNA follows: TGTGCCAGCAGTTCCGGGCAGGAGGGGAGCAATCAGCCCCAGCATTTT.

The V and J genes are TRBV29-1 and TRBJ2-7, with 8 nucleotides matching TRBD1. The CDR3 loop spans 17 amino acids. Per the germline V gene, CDR1 is SQVTM and CDR2 is ANQGSEA. V lost 6 bases, J lost 0 bases, and 16 bases stayed unmatched. Here the CDR3 DNA reads TGCAGCGTCCTGGACAGGGCTATCACAATGACCTCCTACGAGCAGTACTTC. Protein product: CSVLDRAITMTSYEQYF.

This chain joins TRBV15 and TRBJ1-1, with TRBD1 matching over 8 bases. V trimming: 3 bases; J trimming: 2 bases; junction bases outside the gene matches: 5. CDR3 length equals 15 residues. In germline, CDR1 is LNHNV, CDR2 YYDKDF (reference sequence). The CDR3 bases are TGTGCCACCAGCAGCACAGGGGGACAAAACACTGAAGCTTTCTTT. It is translated as CATSSTGGQNTEAFF.

V is TRBV6-6 and J is TRBJ1-3; 7 nucleotides align to TRBD1. The germline V gene has CDR1 MNHNY and CDR2 SVGAGI (reference sequence). J was trimmed by 0 bases and V by 5 bases; bases with no gene match: 4. The CDR3 is 15 amino acids. The CDR3 DNA follows: TGTGCCAGCAGTGTGGGACAGAACTCTGGAAACACCATATATTTT. It encodes CASSVGQNSGNTIYF.

The rearrangement uses TRBV28 and TRBJ1-1; no clear D. Deletions cut 2 bases from V and 5 bases from J, with 15 bases between. This CDR3 comprises 15 residues. Germline-derived CDR1 and CDR2 are MDHEN and SYDVKM. CDR3 sequence (DNA): TGTGCCAGCAGTTTAAATGTCGGAAGGAGAACTGAAGCTTTCTTT. Translation: CASSLNVGRRTEAFF.

The chain combines TRBV11-2 with TRBJ1-4; D is ambiguous. The ends were cut back, 5 bases at V and 6 bases at J, with 7 bases in the middle. The CDR3 covers 12 residues. Looked up from germline, CDR1 is SGHAT and CDR2 is FQNNGV. The CDR3 loop is CASSPPDEKLFF. CDR3 bases: TGTGCCAGCAGCCCCCCGGATGAAAAACTGTTTTTT.

The V and J genes are TRBV18 and TRBJ2-7, with a weak D call TRBD1 (6 bases). V lost 6 bases, J lost 4 bases, and 16 bases lay in between. CDR3 length equals 14 residues. Germline assignment: CDR1 KGHSH and CDR2 LQKENI. In DNA, the CDR3 is TGTGCCAGCTCCCTCACCGGGACACCTTACGAGCAGTACTTC. Amino acids: CASSLTGTPYEQYF. The complete variable domain, with remaining parts taken from reference TRBV18 and TRBJ2-7, reads NAGVMQNPRHLVRRRGQEARLRCSPMKGHSHVYWYRQLPEEGLKFMVYLQKENIIDESGMPKERFSAEFPKEGPSILRIQQVVRGDSAAYFCASSLTGTPYEQYFGPGTRLTVT.

This clone was seen a few times. The chain recombines TRBV9 with TRBJ1-1, with D hard to call. The CDR3 is 15 amino acids. Germline lookup yields CDR1 SGDLS and CDR2 YYNGEE. Trimming left V 0 bases short and J 8 bases short, with 17 bases between. CDR3 nucleotide sequence: TGTGCCAGCAGCGTAGCCCCGAAGGAAGACTCCGAAGCTTTCTTT. As protein: CASSVAPKEDSEAFF.

The chain carries TRBV5-1 and TRBJ2-1; 11 bases match TRBD2. V was pared by 6 bases and J by 7 bases, with 6 bases of the junction left unmatched. CDR3 size: 14 residues. Germline CDR1 reads SGHRS; CDR2 reads YFSETQ. The DNA for the CDR3 is TGCGCCAGCATGACTAGCGGGGACTGGAATGAGCAGTTCTTC. Protein: CASMTSGDWNEQFF.

The rearrangement uses TRBV27 and TRBJ1-1; TRBD1 agrees at 7 bases. The CDR3 contains 13 residues. CDR1 is MNHEY, CDR2 SMNVEV, per germline (reference sequence). Trimming cost V 1 base and J 6 bases; bases outside gene matches: 2. The CDR3 loop is CASSLFGTAEAFF. CDR3 coding DNA: TGTGCCAGCAGTTTATTTGGGACAGCTGAAGCTTTCTTT.

The rearrangement links TRBV27 to TRBJ2-7; 7 nucleotides match TRBD1. Germline CDR1 MNHEY, CDR2 SMNVEV (reference sequence). The length of the CDR3 is 13 residues. The V segment lost 5 bases and the J segment 7 bases; nucleotides outside the gene matches: 8. The CDR3 loop is CASSPTGFWEQYF. In DNA, the CDR3 is TGTGCCAGCAGTCCGACAGGGTTCTGGGAGCAGTACTTC.